The 18 T cell receptor beta chains below come from one sample, sequenced in a study of T cells in Graves' hyperthyroidism and ophthalmopathy. RNA transcripts were the template for amplifying TCR beta CDR3 regions. First-round RT-PCR targeting the TCR CDR3 was performed with the HTBI primer set. TCRdb passed the multiplex PCR reads through MiXCR, listing each CDR3 protein once. Among around 340,000 distinct CDR3 sequences listed, 15% to 20% were seen once. Source material: blood. The receptors originated from a woman in her forties with Graves' ophthalmopathy.

This clonotype showed up many times. The V call is TRBV6-5, the J call TRBJ1-5; 8 bases are shared with TRBD1. The V segment lost 2 bases and the J segment 5 bases; nucleotides outside the gene matches: 5. CDR3 size: 15 residues. Germline loops: CDR1 MNHEY, CDR2 SVGAGI. CDR3 DNA sequence: TGTGCCAGCAGTTACCGCGGGACAGGTTATCAGCCCCAGCATTTT. It is translated as CASSYRGTGYQPQHF.

The chain carries TRBV30 and TRBJ2-3, with 7 bases aligning to TRBD2. The trim removed 0 bases at V and 5 bases at J, leaving 5 bases unmatched. CDR3 length equals 14 residues. The germline V gene encodes CDR1 GTSNPN and CDR2 SVGIG (reference sequence). CDR3 in amino acids: CAWSVNAGVDTQYF. CDR3 DNA sequence: TGTGCCTGGAGTGTAAATGCGGGGGTAGATACGCAGTATTTT.

This sequence joins TRBV20-1 and TRBJ2-7, with 9 bases lining up with TRBD1. CDR1 is DFQATT, CDR2 SNEGSKA, per germline (reference sequence). V lost 2 bases to trimming and J lost 5 bases; unmatched junction nucleotides: 10. CDR3 length: 15 residues. CDR3 residues: CSARPRRGQGDEQYF. The CDR3, as DNA: TGCAGTGCTAGACCTAGGCGGGGACAGGGTGACGAGCAGTACTTC.

This clonotype was recorded many times. V usage is TRBV24-1 and J usage is TRBJ2-2, with a tentative D call TRBD1 (5 bases). The CDR3 sequence is 14 residues long. V dropped 8 bases and J dropped 1 base, with 10 bases sitting between them. CDR1 and CDR2 from the germline V gene are KGHDR and SFDVKD. The chain's CDR3 is CATNSQENTGELFF. CDR3 nucleotides: TGTGCCACCAACTCACAGGAGAACACCGGGGAGCTGTTTTTT.

This clonotype showed up just a few times. This CDR3 reads CSVSSPDIVAYEQYF. The CDR3 nucleotides are TGCAGCGTTTCATCTCCCGACATCGTCGCGTACGAGCAGTACTTC. This rearrangement joins TRBV29-1 to TRBJ2-7; D is ambiguous. The CDR3 runs 15 residues. CDR1 is SQVTM and CDR2 is ANQGSEA in the germline V gene. V was clipped by 5 bases and J by 4 bases, with 21 bases between them.

The chain carries TRBV7-3 and TRBJ2-2; D remains ambiguous. V gave up 4 bases and J gave up 8 bases, with 11 bases separating them. This CDR3 spans 13 amino acids. Per the germline V gene, CDR1 is SGHTA and CDR2 is FQGTGA. CDR3 nucleotides: TGTGCCAGCAGCTCCCAAGGGTTGGGGGAGCTGTTTTTT. Amino acid sequence: CASSSQGLGELFF.

The V call is TRBV6-2 or TRBV6-3, the J call TRBJ1-5; 12 bases fit TRBD1. V lost 2 bases and J lost 6; bases outside the gene matches: 11. CDR3 size: 18 residues. Per the germline V gene, CDR1 is MNHEY and CDR2 is SVGEGT. This CDR3 is CASSYESGQGARSQPQHF. The CDR3 region has the DNA TGTGCCAGCAGTTACGAGTCGGGACAGGGGGCGCGGAGTCAGCCCCAGCATTTT.

The table lists this clonotype with many counts. This chain joins TRBV20-1 and TRBJ2-7; TRBD1 aligns across 7 bases. Germline V gene sequence: CDR1 DFQATT, CDR2 SNEGSKA (reference sequence). The CDR3 contains 15 residues. V lost 0 bases and J lost 6; bases outside the gene matches: 11. CDR3 protein: CSARDLGRGLSEQYF. CDR3 DNA sequence: TGCAGTGCTAGAGATCTGGGAAGGGGGCTCAGCGAGCAGTACTTC.

The table lists this clonotype with many counts. V and J are TRBV30 and TRBJ2-5; 7 bases line up with TRBD1. Germline values: CDR1 GTSNPN, CDR2 SVGIG (reference sequence). V lost 2 bases and J lost 1; bases outside the gene matches: 7. The CDR3 runs to 15 residues. CDR3 residues: CAWSRARGSQETQYF. The CDR3 DNA reads TGTGCCTGGAGTCGGGCCAGGGGGAGCCAAGAGACCCAGTACTTC.

A few counts support this clonotype. The chain has TRBV30 and TRBJ1-6, with 9 bases fitting TRBD1. Germline V gene data show CDR1 as GTSNPN and CDR2 as SVGIG (reference sequence). This CDR3 is 19 amino acids long. V was clipped by 3 bases and J by 3 bases; unmatched bases: 15. CDR3 nucleotides: TGTGCCTGGAGCGCAATCCCGGGACAGGGACCCTACTATAATTCACCCCTCCACTTT. Protein: CAWSAIPGQGPYYNSPLHF.

Many counts were recorded for this clonotype. This sequence joins TRBV7-6 and TRBJ2-5; the match to TRBD1 covers 7 bases. The CDR3 runs to 17 residues. Trimming removed 4 bases from V and 4 bases from J; junction bases left unmatched: 15. Per the germline V gene, CDR1 is SGHVS and CDR2 is FNYEAQ. CDR3: CASSSTPQTGRGETQYF. The CDR3, as DNA: TGTGCCAGCAGCTCCACTCCTCAGACAGGGAGAGGAGAGACCCAGTACTTC.

Many counts were recorded for this clonotype. This chain uses TRBV11-2 with TRBJ2-5; 7 positions match TRBD2. The V and J ends lost 3 bases and 4 bases, in that order; junction bases with no gene match: 5. This CDR3 comprises 14 residues. CDR1 is SGHAT, CDR2 FQNNGV, per germline. Here the CDR3 reads CASSLNVAGETQYF. The CDR3 DNA is TGTGCCAGCAGCTTGAACGTAGCGGGAGAGACCCAGTACTTC.

This clonotype was observed many times. The rearrangement uses TRBV7-9 and TRBJ2-1, with D perhaps given as TRBD1 or TRBD2 (6 bases each). CDR3 length equals 15 residues. The germline V gene encodes CDR1 SEHNR and CDR2 FQNEAQ (reference sequence). Trimming took 5 bases from V and 2 from J, leaving 13 bases between them. In DNA form, the CDR3 reads TGTGCCAGCAGCCCTGGAAGGGGGGCCTACAATGAGCAGTTCTTC. This sequence encodes CASSPGRGAYNEQFF. The full variable domain, with the rest looked up from reference TRBV7-9 and TRBJ2-1, is DTGVSQNPRHKITKRGQNVTFRCDPISEHNRLYWYRQTLGQGPEFLTYFQNEAQLEKSRLLSDRFSAERPKGSFSTLEIQRTEQGDSAMYLCASSPGRGAYNEQFFGPGTRLTVL.

The V call is TRBV24-1, the J call TRBJ1-1; 10 bases agree with TRBD1. CDR1 KGHDR and CDR2 SFDVKD come from the germline V gene. The V and J ends lost 3 bases and 1 base, in that order; junction bases with no gene match: 7. The length of the CDR3 is 17 residues. In DNA form, the CDR3 reads TGTGCCACCAGTGATAATCCGGGACAGGGGAGGAACACTGAAGCTTTCTTT. It codes for CATSDNPGQGRNTEAFF.

This clonotype came up many times. The rearrangement uses TRBV28 and TRBJ2-7, with D perhaps matching TRBD2 (6 bases). Germline V gives CDR1 MDHEN, CDR2 SYDVKM. V lost 6 bases to trimming and J lost 5 bases, with 17 bases between them. This CDR3 region has 14 residues. The CDR3 nucleotides read TGTGCCAGCAGCCCCGGGAGCATCGAAGACGAGCAGTACTTC. It yields the protein CASSPGSIEDEQYF.

This clonotype was detected many times. The chain employs TRBV12-3 or TRBV12-4 and TRBJ2-7, with 9 nucleotides matching TRBD2. The CDR3 is 14 residues long. The junction had 5 bases not matched to a gene; V was cut back by 6 bases and J by 2 bases. DNA for the CDR3: TGTGCCAGCAGATCAGCGGGGGGACCCTACGAGCAGTACTTC. Its translation is CASRSAGGPYEQYF.

This clonotype was seen repeatedly, ten times or more. V gene TRBV28 combines with J gene TRBJ1-1; D might be TRBD1 (6 bases). Trimming took off 5 bases at V and 4 bases at J, with 14 bases between the two ends. Per the germline V gene, CDR1 is MDHEN and CDR2 is SYDVKM. The CDR3 is made up of 14 amino acids. CDR3 bases: TGTGCCAGCAGTGAAATGGGGGCGCGCACTGAAGCTTTCTTT. It specifies CASSEMGARTEAFF.

There are many counts of this clonotype. The genes are TRBV7-8 and TRBJ2-7, with 8 nucleotides matching TRBD1. CDR3 size: 16 residues. Unmatched junction bases numbered 11, after V lost 7 bases and J lost 0 bases. Germline CDR1 SGHVS, CDR2 FQNEAQ. Here the CDR3 reads CASTLRRTGSSYEQYF. Written as DNA, the CDR3 is TGTGCCAGCACCCTCCGACGGACAGGGAGCTCCTACGAGCAGTACTTC.